Below, one T cell receptor (beta chain) is given with its context. The record originates from a study of blood T cell repertoires in COVID-19. Background on the study: Whether acute or convalescent, the COVID-19 samples came from the United States, Italy and Spain.

The authors' processing: Estimation of nucleated cell counts was performed using reference gene primer amplification. Produced via immunoSEQ multiplex PCR; TCRdb's table is partial and in-frame only. That table supplies the V and J calls and clone size; D and trimming were determined from the DNA. This repertoire shows around 320,000 clones, 87% found once; its top ten account for approximately 2.2%. V was shortened by 4 bases and J by 6 bases, with 7 bases between the two germline ends. The CDR3 is 12 residues long. Germline CDR1 and CDR2: SEHNR and FQNEAQ (reference sequence). The sequence came from a man between 18 and 35 years old with active or convalescent COVID-19. Material for sequencing was peripheral blood. V usage is TRBV7-9 and J usage is TRBJ1-5; D perhaps matches TRBD1 (5 bases). The CDR3 region is CASSSTGQPQHF. CDR3 coding DNA: TGTGCCAGCAGCTCCACAGGTCAGCCCCAGCATTTT.